This passage covers 5 T cell receptor beta chains from one sample sequenced in a study of blood T cell repertoires in COVID-19. Assay: immunoSEQ multiplex PCR; the TCRdb copy retains only in-frame clones and omits some. The sample holds roughly 34,000 clones, approximately 90% seen once. Sequencing input: peripheral blood. These receptors came from a woman of 80 years or more with active or convalescent COVID-19.

This rearrangement joins TRBV5-1 to TRBJ2-7; 10 nucleotides agree with TRBD1. Germline CDR1 SGHRS, CDR2 YFSETQ. This CDR3 comprises 16 residues. The trim removed 2 bases at V and 0 bases at J, leaving 5 bases unmatched. CDR3 loop: CASSFDGTGASYEQYF. The CDR3 DNA sequence: TGCGCCAGCAGCTTCGACGGGACAGGGGCCTCCTACGAGCAGTACTTC.

The chain is built from TRBV7-9 and TRBJ1-2; TRBD1 agrees at 7 bases. The V gene's germline CDR1 is SEHNR and CDR2 FQNEAQ (reference sequence). The CDR3 runs 15 residues. Trimming at V came to 5 bases and at J to 7 bases, leaving 13 bases not matched to a gene. The CDR3 region is CASSPEGSRGLGYTF. Written as DNA, the CDR3 is TGTGCCAGCAGCCCGGAGGGCTCGAGGGGGCTTGGCTACACCTTC.

The chain employs TRBV3-1 (or the pseudogene TRBV3-2) and TRBJ2-1; the match to TRBD2 covers 11 bases. The junction had 5 bases not matched to a gene; V was cut back by 3 bases and J by 4 bases. CDR1 LGHDT and CDR2 YNNKEL come from the germline V gene (reference sequence). The CDR3 runs 16 residues. The CDR3 region has the DNA TGTGCCAGCAGCCAGTCTAGCGGGGGGACATACAATGAGCAGTTCTTC. It specifies CASSQSSGGTYNEQFF.

This clone was seen only once. The V gene is TRBV19, the J gene TRBJ2-3; D remains unclear. V lost 5 bases to trimming and J lost 2 bases, with 8 bases between them. The germline V gene encodes CDR1 LNHDA and CDR2 SQIVND (reference sequence). This CDR3 spans 13 amino acids. This chain's CDR3 is CASSSWPTDTQYF. The DNA for the CDR3 is TGTGCCAGTAGTTCGTGGCCCACAGATACGCAGTATTTT.

This chain joins TRBV19 and TRBJ2-6; no firm D call. Germline CDR1 and CDR2: LNHDA and SQIVND (reference sequence). The CDR3 extends over 13 amino acids. Trimming left V 3 bases short and J 4 bases short, with 4 bases between. CDR3 sequence (DNA): TGTGCCAGTAGTATGCGAGGGGCCAACGTCCTGACTTTC. Its protein is CASSMRGANVLTF. Complete variable domain (other parts from reference TRBV19 and TRBJ2-6): DGGITQSPKYLFRKEGQNVTLSCEQNLNHDAMYWYRQDPGQGLRLIYYSQIVNDFQKGDIAEGYSVSREKKESFPLTVTSAQKNPTAFYLCASSMRGANVLTFGAGSRLTVL.